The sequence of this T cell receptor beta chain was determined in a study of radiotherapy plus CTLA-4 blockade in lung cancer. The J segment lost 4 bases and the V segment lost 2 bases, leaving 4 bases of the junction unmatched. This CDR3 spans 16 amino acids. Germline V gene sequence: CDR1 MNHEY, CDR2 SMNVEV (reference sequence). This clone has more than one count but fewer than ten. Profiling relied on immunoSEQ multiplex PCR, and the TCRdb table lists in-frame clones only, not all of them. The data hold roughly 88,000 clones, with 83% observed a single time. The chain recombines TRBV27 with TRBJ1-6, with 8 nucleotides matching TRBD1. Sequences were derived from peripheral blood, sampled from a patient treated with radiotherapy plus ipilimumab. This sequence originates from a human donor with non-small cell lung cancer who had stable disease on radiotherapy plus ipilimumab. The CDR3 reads CASSLMQGAYNSPLHF. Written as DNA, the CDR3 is TGTGCCAGCAGTTTAATGCAGGGGGCGTATAATTCACCCCTCCACTTT.